These T cell receptor beta chains were read from a single sample in a study of blood T cell repertoires in COVID-19. The method was immunoSEQ multiplex PCR; TCRdb's version includes in-frame clones alone and lacks a portion of them. The table shows about 140,000 clones, with 77% occurring only once. Sequencing was performed on peripheral blood. The receptors were gathered from a woman between 50 and 59 years old with active or convalescent COVID-19. Both conserved end residues are part of each CDR3. A D gene is named only where the DNA matches it firmly. Clone size is stated in some rows and not others, as once, few, many or a class when expanded.

size	V	D	J	DNA	CDR3
-	TRBV27	-	TRBJ1-6	TGTGCCAGCAGGCGCGAGGCTACCCGATTGAGCTCCTATAATTCACCCCTCCACTTT	CASRREATRLSSYNSPLHF
once	TRBV3-1/TRBV3-2	TRBD2	TRBJ2-3	TGTGCCAGCAGCCAATTAGCGGGACTATACACAGATACGCAGTATTTT	CASSQLAGLYTDTQYF
-	TRBV29-1	TRBD1	TRBJ2-3	TGCAGCGTTAGGGACAGGGTGCACACAGATACGCAGTATTTT	CSVRDRVHTDTQYF
-	TRBV13	-	TRBJ2-5	TGTGCCAGCAGCGCCGGAAGGACACTACAAGAGACCCAGTACTTC	CASSAGRTLQETQYF
-	TRBV7-8	-	TRBJ1-1	TGTGCCAGCAGCATTAGGGAGATGAACACTGAAGCTTTCTTT	CASSIREMNTEAFF
few	TRBV9	TRBD1	TRBJ1-3	TGTGCCAGCACCCCCGGGACAGGAACGAGCTATGCGCCGGAGAGCTCTGGAAACACCATATATTTT	CASTPGTGTSYAPESSGNTIYF
-	TRBV7-2	-	TRBJ2-3	TGTGCCAGCAGCGTCCCCTCAGAAGATACGCAGTATTTT	CASSVPSEDTQYF
-	TRBV29-1	TRBD1	TRBJ1-1	TGCAGCGCCGAGACAGGGATGGTGAACACTGAAGCTTTCTTT	CSAETGMVNTEAFF
-	TRBV30	TRBD1	TRBJ1-2	TGTGCCTGGAGTTGGGACAGGGTGAATGGCTACACCTTC	CAWSWDRVNGYTF
few	TRBV19	TRBD1	TRBJ1-2	TGTGCCATATCAGGGGGCGATGGGGATGGCTACACCTTC	CAISGGDGDGYTF
-	TRBV5-5	TRBD1	TRBJ1-2	TGTGCCAGCAGCTTGGAGGACAGGGCTCTCTATGGCTACACCTTC	CASSLEDRALYGYTF
-	TRBV6-5	-	TRBJ1-6	TGTGCCAGCAGTTACTCTCTGGGGAGTTCAGCACCCCTCCACTTT	CASSYSLGSSAPLHF
-	TRBV4-3	-	TRBJ1-6	TGCGCCAGCAGCCCGAGAAACGGACAACTGCGTAATTCACCCCTCCACTTT	CASSPRNGQLRNSPLHF
few	TRBV19	-	TRBJ1-1	TGTGCCAGTAGTATGTGGGGGGACCGCACTGAAGCTTTCTTT	CASSMWGDRTEAFF
few	TRBV27	-	TRBJ2-7	TGTGCCAGCAGTTTATCGGGGGCCAGAGTCCTCTACGAGCAGTACTTC	CASSLSGARVLYEQYF
-	TRBV6-5	-	TRBJ2-7	TGTGCCAGCAGATGGGGAGACGAGCAGTACTTC	CASRWGDEQYF
-	TRBV9	TRBD2	TRBJ2-1	TGTGCCAGCACCCCGAGACTAGCATATGGTGAGCAGTTCTTC	CASTPRLAYGEQFF
-	TRBV2	TRBD2	TRBJ2-1	TGTGCCAGCAGAGCCTTGGCGGGAGTCGGCAATGAGCAGTTCTTC	CASRALAGVGNEQFF
once	TRBV11-2	-	TRBJ2-5	TGTGCCAGCAGCGGAGGTGGGGGGCAAGAGACCCAGTACTTC	CASSGGGGQETQYF
-	TRBV20-1	-	TRBJ1-1	TGCAGTGCTAGATCAGGGGCTGAAGCTTTCTTT	CSARSGAEAFF
-	TRBV10-3	-	TRBJ2-7	TGTGCCATCAGTGAGTCGGCGGGGAAGCTGACCGAGCAGTACTTC	CAISESAGKLTEQYF
-	TRBV7-9	TRBD2	TRBJ2-7	TGTGCCAGCAGCTCAACCGACGGGAGGGAAGGCGAGCAGTACTTC	CASSSTDGREGEQYF
few	TRBV9	TRBD2	TRBJ2-3	TGTGCCAGCAGCGTAGGGGGACTAGAGACAGATACGCAGTATTTT	CASSVGGLETDTQYF
-	TRBV4-1	-	TRBJ1-2	TGCGCCAGCAGCCAAGATCTTTCGGGGGGGCAGGTCCACTATGGCTACACCTTC	CASSQDLSGGQVHYGYTF
-	TRBV6-5	TRBD2	TRBJ2-5	TGTGCCAGCACCACACTAGCGGGTCAAGAGACCCAGTACTTC	CASTTLAGQETQYF
once	TRBV6-2/TRBV6-3	-	TRBJ1-5	TGTGCCAGCAGTTACAACACAGCTTTGGATCAGCCCCAGCATTTT	CASSYNTALDQPQHF